These 23 T cell receptor beta chains were all obtained from the same sample, sequenced in a study of blood T cell repertoires in COVID-19. Clones were read by immunoSEQ multiplex PCR, and TCRdb kept only the in-frame ones, dropping some. The table has around 240,000 clones, approximately 90% seen once. Material for sequencing was PBMCs or T cells enriched from blood (not recorded which). Receptors were obtained from a man between 50 and 59 years old who had been exposed to COVID-19.

The chain uses TRBV27 and TRBJ1-6, with a weak D call TRBD1 (5 bases). CDR3 size: 15 residues. Trimming stripped 4 bases from V and 1 base from J, with 8 bases between. Germline assignment: CDR1 MNHEY and CDR2 SMNVEV (reference sequence). The CDR3 DNA sequence: TGTGCCAGCAGTTCACAGGTTTCCTATAATTCACCCCTCCACTTT. It yields the protein CASSSQVSYNSPLHF.

The table lists this clone with a count of one. J is TRBJ2-1 and V is TRBV24-1; TRBD2 aligns across 12 bases. Germline V CDR1 and CDR2: KGHDR, SFDVKD. This CDR3 is 14 amino acids long. Trimming removed 7 bases from V and 12 bases from J; junction bases left unmatched: 9. The CDR3 is CATSPTSGGLRQFF. The CDR3 DNA reads TGTGCCACCAGCCCGACTAGCGGGGGACTGAGGCAGTTCTTC.

The V and J genes are TRBV9 and TRBJ2-3; D might be TRBD2 (6 bases). V was trimmed by 3 bases and J by 3 bases, leaving 14 bases between them. CDR3 length: 15 residues. Germline V gives CDR1 SGDLS, CDR2 YYNGEE. The CDR3 here is CASSGDGGITDTQYF. CDR3 sequence (DNA): TGTGCCAGCAGCGGCGACGGGGGAATTACAGATACGCAGTATTTT.

The chain combines TRBV28 with TRBJ1-2; tentative D call: TRBD1 (6 bases). The V and J ends lost 3 bases and 4 bases respectively, with 21 bases between them. The CDR3 length is 17 residues. Germline V gene lookup returns CDR1 MDHEN and CDR2 SYDVKM. DNA for the CDR3: TGTGCCAGCAGTTTCCCTAGTTACAGGGCCCTGGGCTATGGCTACACCTTC. Translation: CASSFPSYRALGYGYTF.

This chain links TRBV10-3 with TRBJ2-7; a weak D match, TRBD2 (7 bases). The germline V gene has CDR1 ENHRY and CDR2 SYGVKD. The CDR3 covers 12 residues. V dropped 5 bases and J dropped 6 bases, with 11 bases sitting between them. CDR3 residues: CAISWGGGEQYV. The CDR3 nucleotides read TGTGCCATCAGTTGGGGAGGGGGCGAGCAGTACGTC.

The gene calls are TRBV28 and TRBJ1-6, with 7 nucleotides matching TRBD1. This CDR3 has 17 amino acids. Germline values: CDR1 MDHEN, CDR2 SYDVKM. After removal of 6 bases from V and 5 bases from J, the junction contained 13 bases not matched to a gene. CDR3 sequence: CASRDPRGYGDNSPLHF. CDR3 coding DNA: TGTGCCAGCAGGGACCCCAGGGGGTATGGGGATAATTCACCCCTCCACTTT.

The chain combines TRBV21-1 with TRBJ2-7; the tabulated D call, TRBD1, remains unverified against the DNA. TRBV21-1 represents a pseudogene. This CDR3 is built from 16 residues. The CDR3 here is CASTPQARYPYYEQYV. Here the CDR3 DNA reads TGTGCCAGCACTCCACAGGCCCGCTACCCATACTACGAGCAGTACGTC.

This chain uses TRBV7-9 with TRBJ1-5; tentatively, D is TRBD1 (5 bases). Trimming removed 1 base from V and 2 bases from J, with 9 bases in between. The CDR3 sequence is 15 residues long. Germline-derived CDR1 and CDR2 are SEHNR and FQNEAQ (reference sequence). CDR3 coding DNA: TGTGCCAGCAGCTTAGTCGGGGGACGCAATCAGCCCCAGCATTTT. Translating gives CASSLVGGRNQPQHF.

The V and J genes are TRBV9 and TRBJ2-1; 8 nucleotides line up with TRBD1. The junction had 10 bases not matched to a gene; V was cut back by 2 bases and J by 0 bases. The CDR3 covers 18 residues. Per the germline V gene, CDR1 is SGDLS and CDR2 is YYNGEE. CDR3 sequence reads: CASSVRGSGGVSYNEQFF. The CDR3 DNA reads as TGTGCCAGCAGCGTTCGTGGGTCAGGGGGCGTCTCCTACAATGAGCAGTTCTTC. The whole variable domain, remainder taken from reference TRBV9 and TRBJ2-1, is DSGVTQTPKHLITATGQRVTLRCSPRSGDLSVYWYQQSLDQGLQFLIQYYNGEERAKGNILERFSAQQFPDLHSELNLSSLELGDSALYFCASSVRGSGGVSYNEQFFGPGTRLTVL.

This chain joins TRBV9 and TRBJ1-5; perhaps TRBD1 as D (6 bases). The V and J ends lost 0 bases and 9 bases respectively, with 22 bases between them. The CDR3 has 17 residues. Germline V gene data show CDR1 as SGDLS and CDR2 as YYNGEE. CDR3 loop: CASSVDPRQEGGRPQHF. For the CDR3, the DNA is TGTGCCAGCAGCGTAGATCCCAGACAGGAGGGGGGGCGGCCCCAGCATTTT.

J is TRBJ2-1 and V is TRBV18; 8 positions agree with TRBD2. After removal of 7 bases from V and 2 bases from J, the junction contained 10 bases not matched to a gene. This CDR3 spans 16 amino acids. Germline loops: CDR1 KGHSH, CDR2 LQKENI. In nucleotides, the CDR3 is TGTGCCAGCTTCCCCGGGGGGGGACTTACCTACAATGAGCAGTTCTTC. Its translation: CASFPGGGLTYNEQFF.

This rearrangement joins TRBV18 to TRBJ1-1, with a weak D call TRBD1 (5 bases). Deletions cut 1 base from V and 1 base from J, with 13 bases between. Germline V lookup: CDR1 KGHSH, CDR2 LQKENI. The CDR3 length is 16 residues. The DNA of the CDR3 is TGTGCCAGCTCACCACAGGGGATAGTAGGGAACACTGAAGCTTTCTTT. Translated, it gives CASSPQGIVGNTEAFF.

The chain employs TRBV5-4 and TRBJ1-4; TRBD1 matches 9 bases. V trimming: 4 bases; J trimming: 10 bases; junction bases outside the gene matches: 8. Germline CDR1 is SGHNT and CDR2 is YYREEE (reference sequence). This CDR3 is 14 amino acids long. The CDR3 protein is CASSPRDRVGKLFF. Written as DNA, the CDR3 is TGTGCCAGCAGCCCACGGGACAGGGTGGGAAAACTGTTTTTT.

This chain connects TRBV5-4 to TRBJ2-1; D possibly corresponds to TRBD2 (7 bases). Germline CDR1 and CDR2: SGHNT and YYREEE (reference sequence). The CDR3 runs to 15 residues. The V and J ends lost 4 bases and 6 bases respectively, with 17 bases between them. CDR3 nucleotides: TGTGCCAGCAGCCGCGAAAGGGGGGGCATCAATGAGCAGTTCTTC. Protein: CASSRERGGINEQFF.

The rearrangement uses TRBV7-6 and TRBJ2-3; 7 positions match TRBD1. Germline V gene data show CDR1 as SGHVS and CDR2 as FNYEAQ. This CDR3 is built from 14 residues. V shed 1 base, J shed 4 bases, and the junction held 2 bases outside the gene matches. CDR3 sequence: CASSLGDRPDTQYF. CDR3 in DNA: TGTGCCAGCAGCTTAGGGGACAGACCAGATACGCAGTATTTT.

The chain couples TRBV18 to TRBJ1-4; 8 positions match TRBD1. The CDR3 has 18 amino acids. The germline V gene encodes CDR1 KGHSH and CDR2 LQKENI. Trimming cost V 2 bases and J 7 bases; bases outside gene matches: 15. The CDR3: CASSPSIGQGGISEKLFF. The CDR3 nucleotides are TGTGCCAGCTCACCATCAATAGGACAGGGAGGGATCTCTGAAAAACTGTTTTTT.

The chain uses TRBV2 and TRBJ1-1; TRBD1 aligns across 9 bases. After removal of 8 bases from V and 3 bases from J, the junction contained 4 bases not matched to a gene. This CDR3 contains 13 residues. Germline V gene lookup returns CDR1 SNHLY and CDR2 FYNNEI. CDR3 protein: CASGGTGYTEAFF. The CDR3 bases are TGTGCCAGCGGGGGGACAGGGTACACTGAAGCTTTCTTT.

Here the CDR3 reads CASSVLRGYTEAFF. For the CDR3, the DNA is TGTGCCAGCAGCGTCTTGCGAGGATATACTGAAGCTTTCTTT. The rearrangement joins TRBV11-2 to TRBJ1-1; no reliable D call. From germline, CDR1 is SGHAT and CDR2 FQNNGV. Deletions cut 5 bases from V and 5 bases from J, with 15 bases between. There are 14 residues in the CDR3.

This chain uses TRBV7-9 with TRBJ2-1; D is unclear. Germline CDR1 and CDR2: SEHNR and FQNEAQ (reference sequence). V lost 3 bases, J lost 4 bases, and 16 bases lay in between. The CDR3 is 16 residues long. CDR3 coding DNA: TGTGCCAGCAGCTTGTTGTCCACTGGAGAGTACAATGAGCAGTTCTTC. It is translated as CASSLLSTGEYNEQFF.

The chain uses TRBV5-6 and TRBJ2-1; D possibly corresponds to TRBD2 (6 bases). CDR1 and CDR2 (germline): SGHDT, YYEEEE. The CDR3 covers 17 residues. Trimming took off 4 bases at V and 4 bases at J, with 21 bases between the two ends. CDR3 sequence reads: CASSPFSGDGVYNEQFF. CDR3 in DNA: TGTGCCAGCAGCCCATTTTCGGGGGATGGGGTTTACAATGAGCAGTTCTTC. Together with reference TRBV5-6 and TRBJ2-1, the CDR3 gives the full variable domain: DAGVTQSPTHLIKTRGQQVTLRCSPKSGHDTVSWYQQALGQGPQFIFQYYEEEERQRGNFPDRFSGHQFPNYSSELNVNALLLGDSALYLCASSPFSGDGVYNEQFFGPGTRLTVL.

This chain links TRBV5-1 with TRBJ2-1; the D gene is possibly TRBD2 (6 bases). CDR1 SGHRS and CDR2 YFSETQ come from the germline V gene. The CDR3 has 16 amino acids. The V gene lost 4 bases and the J gene lost 3 bases, with 17 bases spanning the gap. The CDR3 DNA is TGCGCCAGCAGCATTAAACGGGAGACACTCTACAATGAGCAGTTCTTC. Amino acids: CASSIKRETLYNEQFF.

The chain uses TRBV12-3 or TRBV12-4 and TRBJ1-5, with TRBD1 as a possible D gene (6 bases). V lost 8 bases, J lost 6 bases, and 14 bases lay in between. The CDR3 runs to 13 residues. The CDR3 reads CASGATGGQPQHF. The CDR3 DNA is TGTGCCAGCGGGGCGACAGGTGGTCAGCCCCAGCATTTT.

The chain combines TRBV2 with TRBJ1-2; D perhaps matches TRBD1 (6 bases). CDR3 length equals 16 residues. Per germline, CDR1 SNHLY and CDR2 FYNNEI. V was pared by 0 bases and J by 2 bases, with 13 bases between. CDR3 region: CASSEALRGGNYGYTF. The CDR3 DNA follows: TGTGCCAGCAGTGAAGCGCTTAGGGGGGGCAACTATGGCTACACCTTC.